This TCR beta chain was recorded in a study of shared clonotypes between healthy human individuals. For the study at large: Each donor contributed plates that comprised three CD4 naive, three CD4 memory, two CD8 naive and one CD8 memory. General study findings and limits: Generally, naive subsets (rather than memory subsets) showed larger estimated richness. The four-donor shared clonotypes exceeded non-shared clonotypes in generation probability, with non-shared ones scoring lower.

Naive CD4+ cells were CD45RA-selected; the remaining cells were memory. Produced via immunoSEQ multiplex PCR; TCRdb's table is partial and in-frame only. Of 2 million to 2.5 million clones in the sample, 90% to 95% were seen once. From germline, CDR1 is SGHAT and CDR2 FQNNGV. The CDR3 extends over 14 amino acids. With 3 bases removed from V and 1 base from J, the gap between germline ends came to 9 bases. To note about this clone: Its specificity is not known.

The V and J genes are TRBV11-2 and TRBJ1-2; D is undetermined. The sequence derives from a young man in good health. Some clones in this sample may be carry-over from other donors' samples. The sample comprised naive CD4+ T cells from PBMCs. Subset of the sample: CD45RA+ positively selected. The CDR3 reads CASSFLEVNYGYTF. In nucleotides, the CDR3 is TGTGCCAGCAGCTTCTTGGAGGTTAACTATGGCTACACCTTC.